The sequence of this TCR beta chain was determined in a study of cytomegalovirus exposure and HLA in healthy donors. Across the study: From donors who were HLA-typed, an early data release held 80 million to 95 million unique TCRs.

This PCR relied on a set of 60 Vbeta primers and 13 Jbeta primers. Generated by immunoSEQ multiplex PCR, the TCRdb table keeps only in-frame clones and is missing some. The data contain some 80,000 clones, 60% to 85% of them singletons. Findings and limits, study-wide: In a later analysis, CMV-associated beta chains were mostly HLA-associated, it appeared. Sequencing depth roughly uniform across donors was assumed in presence/absence analyses. An analysis done earlier found most TCR beta V segments productive about 87% or about 30% of the time.

The CDR3 is made up of 14 amino acids. The V and J ends lost 4 bases and 4 bases, in that order; junction bases with no gene match: 4. CDR1 is SGHRS and CDR2 is YFSETQ in the germline V gene. A remark on this clone: Its antigen is as yet unknown. Other DNA sequences in this sample translate to the same CDR3.

Specimen: PBMCs. The chain has TRBV5-1 and TRBJ2-7; 11 bases are shared with TRBD2. This clonotype was sampled from a middle-aged man in good health and CMV-seronegative. This CDR3 reads CASSRTSGSYEQYF. The CDR3 region has the DNA TGCGCCAGCAGCCGTACTAGCGGGAGTTACGAGCAGTACTTC.